This T cell receptor beta chain is from a study of Graves' ophthalmopathy and Graves' hyperthyroidism. CDR1 and CDR2 (germline): MNHEY, SMNVEV (reference sequence). Deletions cut 3 bases from V and 6 bases from J, with 11 bases between. This CDR3 spans 14 amino acids. This clonotype was detected a few times. RNA transcripts served as template for amplifying TCR beta CDR3 sequences. RT-PCR with HTBI primers came first, then second-round multiplex PCR. One entry per CDR3 protein results from TCRdb running MiXCR on the multiplex PCR reads. The sample shows around 590,000 distinct CDR3 sequences, under 45% of them seen only once.

The V gene is TRBV27, the J gene TRBJ1-4, with D perhaps TRBD1 (5 bases). The TCR comes from an adult man with Graves' hyperthyroidism. The sample comprised peripheral blood or thyroid tissue (not recorded which). The CDR3 spells CASSFWGGDEKLFF. The CDR3 region has the DNA TGTGCCAGCAGTTTCTGGGGAGGGGATGAAAAACTGTTTTTT.